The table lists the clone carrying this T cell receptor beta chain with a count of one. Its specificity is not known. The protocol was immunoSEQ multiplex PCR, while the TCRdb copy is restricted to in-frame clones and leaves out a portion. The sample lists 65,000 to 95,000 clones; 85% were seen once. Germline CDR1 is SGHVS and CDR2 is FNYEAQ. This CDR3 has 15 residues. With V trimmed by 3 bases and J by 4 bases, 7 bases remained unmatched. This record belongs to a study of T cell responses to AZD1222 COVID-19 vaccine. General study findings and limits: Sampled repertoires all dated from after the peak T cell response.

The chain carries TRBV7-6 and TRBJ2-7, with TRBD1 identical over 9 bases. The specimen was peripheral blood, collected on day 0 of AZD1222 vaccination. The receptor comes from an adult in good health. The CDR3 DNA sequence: TGTGCCAGCAGCTTGACACAGGGGGCTATGTACGAGCAGTACTTC. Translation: CASSLTQGAMYEQYF. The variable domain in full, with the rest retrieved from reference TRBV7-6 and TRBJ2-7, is GAGVSQSPRYKVTKRGQDVALRCDPISGHVSLYWYRQALGQGPEFLTYFNYEAQQDKSGLPNDRFSAERPEGSISTLTIQRTEQRDSAMYRCASSLTQGAMYEQYFGPGTRLTVT.